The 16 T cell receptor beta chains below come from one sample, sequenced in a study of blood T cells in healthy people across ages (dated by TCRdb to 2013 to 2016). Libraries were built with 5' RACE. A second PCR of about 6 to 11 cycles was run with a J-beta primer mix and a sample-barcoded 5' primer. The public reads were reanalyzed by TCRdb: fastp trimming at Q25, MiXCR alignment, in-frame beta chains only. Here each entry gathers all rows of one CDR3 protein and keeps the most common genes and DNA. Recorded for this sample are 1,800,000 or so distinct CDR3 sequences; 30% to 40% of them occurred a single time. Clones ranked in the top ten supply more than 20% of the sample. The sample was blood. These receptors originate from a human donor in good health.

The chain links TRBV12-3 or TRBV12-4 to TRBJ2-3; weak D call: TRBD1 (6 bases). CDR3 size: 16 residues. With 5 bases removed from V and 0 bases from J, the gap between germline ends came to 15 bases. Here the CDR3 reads CASSDGQYTSTDTQYF. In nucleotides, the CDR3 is TGTGCCAGCAGTGACGGACAGTATACTAGCACAGATACGCAGTATTTT.

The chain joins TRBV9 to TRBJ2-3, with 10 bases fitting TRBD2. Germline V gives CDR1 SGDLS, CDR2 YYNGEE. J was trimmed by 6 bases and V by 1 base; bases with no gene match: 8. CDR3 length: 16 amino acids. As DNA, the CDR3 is TGTGCCAGCAGCGTACTAGCGGGGGAAGATATCGATACGCAGTATTTT. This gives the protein CASSVLAGEDIDTQYF.

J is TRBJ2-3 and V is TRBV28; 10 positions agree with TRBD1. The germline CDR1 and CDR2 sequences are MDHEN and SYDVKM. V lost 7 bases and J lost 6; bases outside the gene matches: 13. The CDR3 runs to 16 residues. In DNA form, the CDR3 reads TGTGCCAGCACCCTCGGAGACAGGGGGCTGGAGGATACGCAGTATTTT. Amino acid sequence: CASTLGDRGLEDTQYF.

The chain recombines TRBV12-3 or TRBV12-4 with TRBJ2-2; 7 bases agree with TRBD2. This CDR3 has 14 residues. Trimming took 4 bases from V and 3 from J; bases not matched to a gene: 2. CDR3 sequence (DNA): TGTGCCAGCAGTTCACTAGCGTACACCGGGGAGCTGTTTTTT. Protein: CASSSLAYTGELFF.

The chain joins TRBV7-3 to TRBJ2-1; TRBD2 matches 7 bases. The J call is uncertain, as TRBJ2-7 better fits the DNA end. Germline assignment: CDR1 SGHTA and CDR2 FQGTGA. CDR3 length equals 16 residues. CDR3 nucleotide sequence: TGTGCCAGCAGCTTAAGTCTAGCGGTCTCCTACAATGAGCAGTACTTC. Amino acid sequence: CASSLSLAVSYNEQYF.

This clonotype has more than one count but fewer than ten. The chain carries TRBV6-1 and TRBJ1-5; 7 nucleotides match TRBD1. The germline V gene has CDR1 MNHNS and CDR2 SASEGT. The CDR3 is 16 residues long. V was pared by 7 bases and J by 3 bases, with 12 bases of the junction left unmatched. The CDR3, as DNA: TGTGCCAGCACTCTTTTGACAGGGCCGATCAATCAGCCCCAGCATTTT. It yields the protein CASTLLTGPINQPQHF.

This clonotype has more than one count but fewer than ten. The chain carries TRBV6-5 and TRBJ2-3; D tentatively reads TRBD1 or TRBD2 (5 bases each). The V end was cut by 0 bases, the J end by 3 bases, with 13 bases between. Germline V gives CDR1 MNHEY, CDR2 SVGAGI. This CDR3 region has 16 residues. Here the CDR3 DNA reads TGTGCCAGCAGTTACTCTCCCACTTGGGGGACAGATACGCAGTATTTT. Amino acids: CASSYSPTWGTDTQYF.

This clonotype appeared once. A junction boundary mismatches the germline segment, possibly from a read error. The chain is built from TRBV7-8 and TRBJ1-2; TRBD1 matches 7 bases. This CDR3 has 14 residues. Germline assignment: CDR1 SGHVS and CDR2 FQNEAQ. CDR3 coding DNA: TGTGCCGGCAGCTTAGCGATACAGGGGAATGGCTACACCTTC. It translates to CAGSLAIQGNGYTF.

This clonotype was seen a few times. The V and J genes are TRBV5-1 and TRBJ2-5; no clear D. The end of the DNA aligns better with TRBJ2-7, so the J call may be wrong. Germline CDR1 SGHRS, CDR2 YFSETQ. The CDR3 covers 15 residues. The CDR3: CASSPEPGLTYEQYF. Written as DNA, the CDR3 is TGCGCCAGCAGCCCGGAGCCCGGGCTAACCTACGAGCAGTACTTC.

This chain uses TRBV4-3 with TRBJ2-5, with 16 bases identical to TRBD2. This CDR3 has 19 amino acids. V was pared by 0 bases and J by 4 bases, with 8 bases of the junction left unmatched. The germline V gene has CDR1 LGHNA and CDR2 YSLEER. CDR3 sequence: CASSQDLGLAGGLIETQYF. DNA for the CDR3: TGCGCCAGCAGCCAAGATCTGGGACTAGCGGGGGGGTTGATAGAGACCCAGTACTTC.

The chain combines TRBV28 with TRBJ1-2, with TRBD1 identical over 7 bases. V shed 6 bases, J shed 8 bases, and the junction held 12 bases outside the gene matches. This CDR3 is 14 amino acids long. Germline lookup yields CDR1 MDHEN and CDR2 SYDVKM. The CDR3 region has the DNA TGTGCCAGCAGCGACCTATCAGGGGGGCGAGGCTACACCTTC. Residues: CASSDLSGGRGYTF.

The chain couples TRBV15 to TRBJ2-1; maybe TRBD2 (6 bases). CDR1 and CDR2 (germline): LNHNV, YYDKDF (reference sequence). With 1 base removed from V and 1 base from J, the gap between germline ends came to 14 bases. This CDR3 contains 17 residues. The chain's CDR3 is CATSRGAEGRSYNEQFF. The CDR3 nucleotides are TGTGCCACCAGCAGAGGGGCGGAGGGGCGATCCTACAATGAGCAGTTCTTC.

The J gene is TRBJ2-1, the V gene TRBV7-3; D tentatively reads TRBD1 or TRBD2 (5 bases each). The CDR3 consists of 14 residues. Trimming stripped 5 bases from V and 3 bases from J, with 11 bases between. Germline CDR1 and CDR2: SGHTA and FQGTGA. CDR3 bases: TGTGCCAGCAGCCAGGGACCAGGCTACAATGAGCAGTTCTTC. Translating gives CASSQGPGYNEQFF.

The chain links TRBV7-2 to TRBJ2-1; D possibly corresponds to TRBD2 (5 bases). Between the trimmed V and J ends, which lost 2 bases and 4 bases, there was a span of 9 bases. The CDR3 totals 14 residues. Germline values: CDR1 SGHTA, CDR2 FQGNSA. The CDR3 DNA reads TGTGCCAGCAGCTTACCCAGCGGATACAATGAGCAGTTCTTC. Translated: CASSLPSGYNEQFF.

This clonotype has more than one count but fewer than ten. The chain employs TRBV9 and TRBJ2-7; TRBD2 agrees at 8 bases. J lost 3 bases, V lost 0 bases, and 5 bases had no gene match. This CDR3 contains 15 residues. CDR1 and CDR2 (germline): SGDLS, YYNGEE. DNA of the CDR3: TGTGCCAGCAGCGTAGGGGGGACTAGTCTCTACGAGCAGTACTTC. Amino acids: CASSVGGTSLYEQYF.

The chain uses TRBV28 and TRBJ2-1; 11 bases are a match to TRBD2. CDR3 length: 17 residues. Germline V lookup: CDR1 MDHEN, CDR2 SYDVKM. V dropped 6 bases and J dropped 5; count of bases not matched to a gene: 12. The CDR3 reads CASRPTSGGYINNEQFF. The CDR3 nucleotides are TGTGCCAGCAGACCTACTAGCGGGGGCTACATAAACAATGAGCAGTTCTTC.